This section outlines one T cell receptor beta chain sequence together with its context. What it recognizes is unknown. The protocol was immunoSEQ multiplex PCR, while the TCRdb copy is restricted to in-frame clones and leaves out a portion. The sample has around 60,000 clones, roughly four fifths seen once. These data come from a study of OX40 agonist ivuxolimab in advanced cancers. V was cut by 4 bases and J by 1 base, with 17 bases left in between. Germline assignment: CDR1 SGHDN and CDR2 FVKESK. The CDR3 consists of 17 residues. Study results and caveats: Some of the nonresponding patients also showed low levels of normalized T-cell clonal expansion. Both blood CD4+ and CD8+ T cells showed clonal growth by week 6 at 0.1 to 3.0 mg/kg.

Autoimmune disease history or systemic immunosuppression meant exclusion. The genes are TRBV14 and TRBJ2-4, with D possibly called TRBD1 or TRBD2 (5 bases each). This sample comprised CD4+ or CD8+ T cells sorted from blood, obtained in a trial of the OX40 agonist ivuxolimab. The source of this sequence is an adult with an advanced solid tumor such as melanoma, head and neck, liver or kidney cancer. The CDR3 DNA sequence: TGTGCCAGCAGCCCCGGAGGACACCTTAGGGCCAAAAACATTCAGTACTTC. It yields the protein CASSPGGHLRAKNIQYF.